This TCR beta chain was captured by sequencing in a study of high-grade serous ovarian cancer treatment subgroups. In the study overall: On average, approximately 14,000 reads and 7,494 unique TCR beta rearrangements were obtained per sample.

Germline loops: CDR1 KGHSH, CDR2 LQKENI. V was trimmed by 1 base and J by 8 bases, leaving 11 bases between them. The CDR3 has 14 amino acids. The data were produced by immunoSEQ multiplex PCR, yet TCRdb's version contains in-frame clones alone and is incomplete. The top ten hold 9.5% to 13% of the sample, which has thousands of clones, just under 80% seen once. As for this clone: The antigen remains undetermined.

Regarding the study as a whole: Spatial context was lost because tumors were sequenced in bulk.

Tumor samples were taken before definitive surgery or chemotherapy. The receptor's source is a human donor with high-grade serous ovarian cancer. This sequence joins TRBV18 and TRBJ1-4, with D tentatively TRBD1 (5 bases). The source material was tumor tissue. CDR3 residues: CASSPLTGGEKLFF. The DNA for the CDR3 is TGTGCCAGCTCACCACTTACAGGAGGGGAAAAACTGTTTTTT.